This record covers a single T cell receptor beta chain. This sample stems from a study of blood T cell repertoires in COVID-19. Study-level information: Nucleic acid was either cDNA or gDNA, and it came from T cells, B-cell-depleted T cells, or PBMCs.

Sequencing was performed with immunoSEQ multiplex PCR; in TCRdb, only in-frame clones are kept and a portion is missing. The sample includes approximately 110,000 clones, approximately 85% of them seen just once. The sequenced sample was peripheral blood. The receptor was isolated from a man aged 40-55 years with acute or convalescent COVID-19.

The CDR3 DNA reads TGTGCCAGCAGTCTAAGGACTACTGGATACGAGCAGTACTTC. Translated: CASSLRTTGYEQYF. The chain couples TRBV27 to TRBJ2-7; the D gene is possibly TRBD2 (6 bases). The CDR3 contains 14 residues. The V end was cut by 5 bases, the J end by 4 bases, with 15 bases between. Germline V gene lookup returns CDR1 MNHEY and CDR2 SMNVEV (reference sequence).